A single sample gave rise to the 6 T cell receptor beta chains below, sequenced in a study of cytomegalovirus exposure and HLA in healthy donors. The PCR made use of 60 Vbeta and 13 Jbeta primers. Some clones are missing from TCRdb's copy, which holds only in-frame ones; the method was immunoSEQ multiplex PCR. The sample lists 110,000 to 150,000 clones; about 72% were seen once. Material for sequencing was PBMCs. The source of these receptors is a man aged 40-49 years in good health and CMV-seronegative.

The rearrangement uses TRBV5-1 and TRBJ1-1, with TRBD1 identical over 7 bases. Germline trimming cut 4 bases from V and 6 bases from J; bases unmatched to any gene: 9. CDR3 length: 14 residues. Germline V CDR1 and CDR2: SGHRS, YFSETQ. The CDR3 DNA reads as TGCGCCAGCAGCCGACAGGGCGGCTCGGCTGAAGCTTTCTTT. Translating gives CASSRQGGSAEAFF.

This chain joins TRBV11-3 and TRBJ2-1, with 9 bases that match TRBD1. The V gene's germline CDR1 is SGHNT and CDR2 YENEEA. The CDR3 loop spans 14 amino acids. Trimming removed 4 bases from V and 9 bases from J; junction bases left unmatched: 7. CDR3 sequence reads: CASSSRTGEGEQFF. The CDR3 coding sequence is TGTGCCAGCAGCTCCCGGACAGGGGAGGGTGAGCAGTTCTTC.

The V call is TRBV5-6, the J call TRBJ2-3; D gene unclear. The length of the CDR3 is 14 residues. The germline V and J ends were trimmed by 0 bases and 1 base, with 6 bases remaining between them. Germline CDR1 reads SGHDT; CDR2 reads YYEEEE. The CDR3 region is CASSLDYGTDTQYF. Here the CDR3 DNA reads TGTGCCAGCAGCTTGGATTATGGCACAGATACGCAGTATTTT.

This clone turned up a few times. CDR3 in DNA: TGTGCCAGCAGCTTGGCCCTAGATTCCTACGAGCAGTACTTC. The encoded protein is CASSLALDSYEQYF. The chain joins TRBV5-4 to TRBJ2-7; D gene unclear. The germline V gene encodes CDR1 SGHNT and CDR2 YYREEE (reference sequence). The V end lost 0 bases, the J end lost 1 base, and 8 bases lay between the germline ends. This CDR3 has 14 amino acids.

The rearrangement joins TRBV6-5 to TRBJ1-5; D unclear. The V end lost 6 bases, the J end lost 0 bases, and 6 bases lay between the germline ends. Germline CDR1 reads MNHEY; CDR2 reads SVGAGI. This CDR3 comprises 13 residues. The CDR3 loop is CASSPYSNQPQHF. DNA of the CDR3: TGTGCCAGCAGCCCCTATAGCAATCAGCCCCAGCATTTT.

This chain joins TRBV6-1 and TRBJ1-6; D remains ambiguous. The CDR3 spans 15 residues. Germline V CDR1 and CDR2: MNHNS, SASEGT. V lost 1 base, J lost 10 bases, and 14 bases lay in between. The CDR3 bases are TGTGCCAGCAGTGAAGATCAAAACAACCCCTCACCCCTCCACTTT. It codes for CASSEDQNNPSPLHF.